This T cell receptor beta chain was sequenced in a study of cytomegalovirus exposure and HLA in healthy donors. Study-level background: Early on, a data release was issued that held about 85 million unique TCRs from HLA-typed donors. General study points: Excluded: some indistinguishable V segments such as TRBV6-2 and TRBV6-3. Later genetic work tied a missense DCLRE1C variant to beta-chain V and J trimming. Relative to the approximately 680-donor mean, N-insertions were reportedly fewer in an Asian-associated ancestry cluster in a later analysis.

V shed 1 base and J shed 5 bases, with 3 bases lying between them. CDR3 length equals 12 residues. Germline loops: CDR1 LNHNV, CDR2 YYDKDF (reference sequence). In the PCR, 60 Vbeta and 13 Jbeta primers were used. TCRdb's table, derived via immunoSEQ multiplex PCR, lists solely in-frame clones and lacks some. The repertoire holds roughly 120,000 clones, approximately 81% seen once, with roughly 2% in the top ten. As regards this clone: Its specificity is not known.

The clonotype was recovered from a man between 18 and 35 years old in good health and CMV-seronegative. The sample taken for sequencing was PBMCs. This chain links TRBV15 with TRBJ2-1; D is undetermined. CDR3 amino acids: CATSRANNEQFF. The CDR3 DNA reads TGTGCCACCAGCAGAGCCAACAATGAGCAGTTCTTC.